Below are 13 T cell receptor beta chains sequenced from a single sample in a study of T cells in Graves' hyperthyroidism and ophthalmopathy. The TCR beta CDR3 regions underwent amplification using RNA transcripts as the source. First-round RT-PCR with HTBI primers amplified the TCR CDR3 region. Via MiXCR, TCRdb re-called the multiplex PCR reads, giving one row per CDR3 protein. The sample consists of hundreds of thousands of distinct CDR3 sequences, roughly a sixth of them appearing once. Sequencing input: blood. The receptor source for this set is a woman aged 45-65 years with Graves' hyperthyroidism that later progressed to Graves' ophthalmopathy.

J is TRBJ1-1 and V is TRBV7-9, with 8 bases that match TRBD1. From germline, CDR1 is SEHNR and CDR2 FQNEAQ (reference sequence). V lost 5 bases, J lost 0 bases, and 8 bases stayed unmatched. The CDR3 runs 16 residues. The CDR3 bases are TGTGCCAGCAGCCCCCAGGGGGCTTTCATGAACACTGAAGCTTTCTTT. This encodes CASSPQGAFMNTEAFF.

Details on this clonotype: Mismatch with germline at one junction end may stem from a read error. The V gene is TRBV12-3 or TRBV12-4, the J gene TRBJ2-3, with 7 bases matching TRBD2. The CDR3 consists of 14 residues. CDR3 region: CASSLADLTDTQYF. As DNA, the CDR3 is TGTGCCAGCAGTCTAGCGGATCTCACAGATACGCAGTATTTT.

The chain recombines TRBV4-1 with TRBJ2-7; 11 positions agree with TRBD2. There are 17 residues in the CDR3. Per the germline V gene, CDR1 is MGHRA and CDR2 is YSYEKL. V lost 4 bases and J lost 5; bases outside the gene matches: 13. CDR3 amino acids: CASSRDGLAGLQNEQYF. The CDR3 coding sequence is TGCGCCAGCAGCCGTGACGGACTAGCGGGCCTTCAGAACGAGCAGTACTTC.

In its sample, this clonotype was seen many times. The chain carries TRBV27 and TRBJ1-1; D might be TRBD1 (5 bases). With 5 bases removed from V and 2 bases from J, the gap between germline ends came to 18 bases. The CDR3 spans 16 residues. Germline CDR1 reads MNHEY; CDR2 reads SMNVEV (reference sequence). The CDR3 sequence: CASSLRPDDRNTEAFF. The CDR3, as DNA: TGTGCCAGCAGTCTCCGACCCGATGACAGAAACACTGAAGCTTTCTTT.

In its sample, this clonotype was seen a few times. This chain uses TRBV20-1 with TRBJ2-5, with 8 bases identical to TRBD2. The trim removed 7 bases at V and 2 bases at J, leaving 6 bases unmatched. Germline CDR1 is DFQATT and CDR2 is SNEGSKA (reference sequence). The CDR3 has 13 amino acids. CDR3 nucleotide sequence: TGCAGTGAATCGGGAGGGGATCAAGAGACCCAGTACTTC. Amino acid sequence: CSESGGDQETQYF.

The V gene is TRBV30, the J gene TRBJ1-4; perhaps TRBD1 as D (6 bases). Germline-derived CDR1 and CDR2 are GTSNPN and SVGIG (reference sequence). This CDR3 region has 13 residues. Trimming shortened V by 8 bases and J by 4 bases, and 14 bases separated the two germline ends. The CDR3 coding sequence is TGTGCCGGCCTAGACAGGCTTAATGAAAAACTGTTTTTT. Translated, it gives CAGLDRLNEKLFF.

The chain is built from TRBV20-1 and TRBJ2-1; TRBD2 agrees at 11 bases. The CDR3 consists of 18 residues. Trimming took 5 bases from V and 4 from J; bases not matched to a gene: 16. Germline values: CDR1 DFQATT, CDR2 SNEGSKA (reference sequence). The CDR3 loop reads CSAGPGLAEGASYNEQFF. The CDR3 DNA follows: TGCAGTGCTGGACCGGGACTAGCGGAGGGAGCCTCATACAATGAGCAGTTCTTC.

The rearrangement joins TRBV2 to TRBJ1-1; maybe TRBD1 (6 bases). CDR1 and CDR2 (germline): SNHLY, FYNNEI. The CDR3 loop spans 12 amino acids. V lost 10 bases and J 1 base, leaving 10 bases between the germline ends. CDR3 sequence: CANTTGNTEAFF. The CDR3 DNA reads TGTGCCAACACGACAGGGAACACTGAAGCTTTCTTT.

This clonotype was recorded a few times. V usage is TRBV20-1 and J usage is TRBJ2-2; no definite D call. Trimming took off 4 bases at V and 3 bases at J, with 6 bases between the two ends. The CDR3 length is 12 residues. Germline V CDR1 and CDR2: DFQATT, SNEGSKA (reference sequence). The CDR3 is CSATGHTGELFF. In DNA, the CDR3 is TGCAGTGCTACCGGGCACACCGGGGAGCTGTTTTTT.

V is TRBV14 and J is TRBJ2-3; a weak D match, TRBD2 (5 bases). The CDR3 sequence is 16 residues long. V was trimmed by 4 bases and J by 0 bases, leaving 14 bases between them. Germline V gene sequence: CDR1 SGHDN, CDR2 FVKESK. CDR3 nucleotides: TGTGCCAGCAGCCCGGTAGGAGGATTGAGCACAGATACGCAGTATTTT. It codes for CASSPVGGLSTDTQYF.

The chain couples TRBV6-1 to TRBJ1-2; D is ambiguous. V was shortened by 4 bases and J by 0 bases, with 6 bases between the two germline ends. The CDR3 is 13 residues long. Germline CDR1 reads MNHNS; CDR2 reads SASEGT. The CDR3 bases are TGTGCCAGCAGTGGATTAGCTAACTATGGCTACACCTTC. Encoded protein: CASSGLANYGYTF.

This clonotype was seen repeatedly, ten times or more. J is TRBJ2-5 and V is TRBV11-1; D possibly corresponds to TRBD1 (6 bases). Germline lookup yields CDR1 SGHAT and CDR2 FQDESV (reference sequence). The V and J ends lost 9 bases and 2 bases respectively, with 16 bases between them. This CDR3 comprises 14 residues. CDR3 region: CARPGNDRQETQYF. Here the CDR3 DNA reads TGTGCCAGGCCAGGAAATGACAGGCAAGAGACCCAGTACTTC. The whole variable domain, remainder taken from reference TRBV11-1 and TRBJ2-5, is EAEVAQSPRYKITEKSQAVAFWCDPISGHATLYWYRQILGQGPELLVQFQDESVVDDSQLPKDRFSAERLKGVDSTLKIQPAELGDSAMYLCARPGNDRQETQYFGPGTRLLVL.

The chain links TRBV7-8 to TRBJ2-7; no definite D call. V was clipped by 5 bases and J by 3 bases, with 8 bases between them. CDR1 and CDR2 (germline): SGHVS, FQNEAQ. The CDR3 contains 12 residues. The chain's CDR3 is CASSRLLYEQYF. CDR3 in DNA: TGTGCCAGCAGCCGGTTGCTCTACGAGCAGTACTTC.